The clone carrying this T cell receptor beta chain is medium-sized. What it binds is unknown. The library was designed around alpha chains, so this beta chain is a stray read whose abundance carries little weight. As to time point: sample taken at primary tumor resection. The donors were 72 patients with non-small cell lung cancer that was early-stage and untreated. The input material, whole RNA from tumor, nontumor lung or frozen PBMC, was sequenced unsorted. The data originate from a study of spatial heterogeneity in lung cancer. Study overall: TCR and UMI combinations that were unique each appeared, on average, more than ten times in raw reads. Regarding the study as a whole: Intratumoral expanded alpha and beta TCR counts were found to track tumor mutation counts.

V shed 6 bases and J 2 bases; nucleotides not matched to a gene: 6. There are 14 residues in the CDR3. Per germline, CDR1 MNHEY and CDR2 SMNVEV (reference sequence). TCRdb redid the calling of the 5' RACE reads with MiXCR, one entry per CDR3 protein. Among 1,200 to 1,500 distinct CDR3 sequences listed, approximately 15% were seen once. The chain couples TRBV27 to TRBJ1-2; 7 bases match TRBD1. This clonotype was obtained from a male donor with early-stage non-small cell lung cancer. Source: lung tumor tissue, taken at surgery. CDR3 DNA sequence: TGTGCCAGCAGAAATGACAGGGTAAACTATGGCTACACCTTC. It translates to CASRNDRVNYGYTF.